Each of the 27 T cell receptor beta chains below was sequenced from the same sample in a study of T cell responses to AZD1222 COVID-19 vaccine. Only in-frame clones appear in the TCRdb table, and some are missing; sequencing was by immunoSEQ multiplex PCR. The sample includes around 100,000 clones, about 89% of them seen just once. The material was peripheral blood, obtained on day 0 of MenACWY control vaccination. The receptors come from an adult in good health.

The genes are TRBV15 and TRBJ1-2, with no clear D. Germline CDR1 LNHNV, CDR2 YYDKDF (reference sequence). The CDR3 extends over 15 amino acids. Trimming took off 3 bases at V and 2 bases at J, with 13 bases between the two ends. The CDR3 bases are TGTGCCACCAGCAGGGGCATTACAGAGAACTATGGCTACACCTTC. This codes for CATSRGITENYGYTF. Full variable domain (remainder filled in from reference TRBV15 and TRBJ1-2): DAMVIQNPRYQVTQFGKPVTLSCSQTLNHNVMYWYQQKSSQAPKLLFHYYDKDFNNEADTPDNFQSRRPNTSFCFLDIRSPGLGDTAMYLCATSRGITENYGYTFGSGTRLTVV.

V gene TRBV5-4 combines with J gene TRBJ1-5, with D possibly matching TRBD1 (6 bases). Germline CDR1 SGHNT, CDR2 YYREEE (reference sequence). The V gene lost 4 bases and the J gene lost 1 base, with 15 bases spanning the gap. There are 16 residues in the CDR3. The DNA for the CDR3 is TGTGCCAGCAGCCGAGGGGGGGCTGGGAGCAATCAGCCCCAGCATTTT. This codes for CASSRGGAGSNQPQHF.

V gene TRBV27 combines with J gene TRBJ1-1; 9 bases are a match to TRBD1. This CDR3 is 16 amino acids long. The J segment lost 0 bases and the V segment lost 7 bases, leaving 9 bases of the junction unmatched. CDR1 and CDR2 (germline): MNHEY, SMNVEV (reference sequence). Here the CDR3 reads CASTRQGVGMNTEAFF. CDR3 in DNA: TGTGCCAGCACTAGACAGGGGGTGGGCATGAACACTGAAGCTTTCTTT.

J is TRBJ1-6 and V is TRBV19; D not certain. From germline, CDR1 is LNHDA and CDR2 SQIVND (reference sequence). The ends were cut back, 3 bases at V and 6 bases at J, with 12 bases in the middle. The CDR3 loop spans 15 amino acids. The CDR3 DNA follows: TGTGCCAGTAGTATTCAAGGGCAGATTAATTCACCCCTCCACTTT. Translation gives CASSIQGQINSPLHF.

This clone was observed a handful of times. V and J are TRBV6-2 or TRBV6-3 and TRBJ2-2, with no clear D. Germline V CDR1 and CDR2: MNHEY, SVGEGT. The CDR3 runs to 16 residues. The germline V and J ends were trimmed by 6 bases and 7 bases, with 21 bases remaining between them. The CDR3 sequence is CASSSLPPAAGGELFF. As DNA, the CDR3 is TGTGCCAGCAGCTCCCTACCCCCGGCCGCAGGCGGGGAGCTGTTTTTT.

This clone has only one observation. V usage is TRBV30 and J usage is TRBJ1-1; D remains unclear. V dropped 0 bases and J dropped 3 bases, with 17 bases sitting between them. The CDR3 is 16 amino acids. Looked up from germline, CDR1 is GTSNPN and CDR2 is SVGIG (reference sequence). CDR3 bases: TGTGCCTGGAGTGTGGTGAGGGCTGCGTTGTACACTGAAGCTTTCTTT. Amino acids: CAWSVVRAALYTEAFF.

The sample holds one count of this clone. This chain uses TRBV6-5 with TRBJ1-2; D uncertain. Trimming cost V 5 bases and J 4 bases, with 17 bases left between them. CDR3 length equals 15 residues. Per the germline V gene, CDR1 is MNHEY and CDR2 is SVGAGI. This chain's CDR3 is CASSTSHVAPYGYTF. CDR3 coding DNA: TGTGCCAGCAGTACCTCCCACGTAGCCCCCTATGGCTACACCTTC.

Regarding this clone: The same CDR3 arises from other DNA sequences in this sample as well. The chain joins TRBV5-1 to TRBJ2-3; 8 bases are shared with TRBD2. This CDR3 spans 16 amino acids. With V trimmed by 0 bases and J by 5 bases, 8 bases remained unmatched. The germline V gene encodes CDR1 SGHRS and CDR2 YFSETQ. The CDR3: CASSLGGRGDQDTQYF. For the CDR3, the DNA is TGCGCCAGCAGCTTGGGTGGGCGGGGGGACCAAGATACGCAGTATTTT.

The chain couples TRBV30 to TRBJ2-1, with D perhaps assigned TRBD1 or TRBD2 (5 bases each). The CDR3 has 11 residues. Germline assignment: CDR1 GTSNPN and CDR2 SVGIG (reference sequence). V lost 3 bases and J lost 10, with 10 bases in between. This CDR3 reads CAWSGANEQFF. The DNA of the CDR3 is TGTGCCTGGAGCGGGGCTAACGAGCAGTTCTTC.

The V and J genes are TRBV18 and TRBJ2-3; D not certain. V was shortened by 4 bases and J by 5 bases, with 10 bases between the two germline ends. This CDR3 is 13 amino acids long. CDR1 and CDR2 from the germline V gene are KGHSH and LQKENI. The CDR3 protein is CASSQGPGDTQYF. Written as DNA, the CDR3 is TGTGCCAGCTCACAAGGGCCCGGAGATACGCAGTATTTT. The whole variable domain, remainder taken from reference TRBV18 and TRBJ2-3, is NAGVMQNPRHLVRRRGQEARLRCSPMKGHSHVYWYRQLPEEGLKFMVYLQKENIIDESGMPKERFSAEFPKEGPSILRIQQVVRGDSAAYFCASSQGPGDTQYFGPGTRLTVL.

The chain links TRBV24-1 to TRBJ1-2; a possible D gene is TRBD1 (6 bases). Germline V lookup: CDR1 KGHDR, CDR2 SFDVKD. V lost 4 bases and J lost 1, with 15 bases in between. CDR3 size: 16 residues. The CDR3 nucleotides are TGTGCCACCAGTGACCCCGGGACACCACATAACTATGGCTACACCTTC. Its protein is CATSDPGTPHNYGYTF.

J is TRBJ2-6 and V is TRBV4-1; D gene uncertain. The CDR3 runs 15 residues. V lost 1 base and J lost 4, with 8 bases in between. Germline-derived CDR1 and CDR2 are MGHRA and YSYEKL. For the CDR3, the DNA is TGCGCCAGCAGCCAAGTGGGCCCAGGGGCCAACGTCCTGACTTTC. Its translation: CASSQVGPGANVLTF.

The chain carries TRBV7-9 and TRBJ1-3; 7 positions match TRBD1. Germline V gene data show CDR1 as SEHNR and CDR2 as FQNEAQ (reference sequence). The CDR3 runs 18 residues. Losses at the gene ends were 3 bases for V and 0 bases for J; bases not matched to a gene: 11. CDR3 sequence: CASSLAGGATASGNTIYF. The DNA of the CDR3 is TGTGCCAGCAGCTTGGCAGGGGGAGCCACGGCCTCTGGAAACACCATATATTTT.

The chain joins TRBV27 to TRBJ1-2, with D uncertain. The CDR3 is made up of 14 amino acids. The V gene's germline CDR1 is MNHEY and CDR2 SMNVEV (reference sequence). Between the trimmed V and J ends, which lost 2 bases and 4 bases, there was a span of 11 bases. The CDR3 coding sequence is TGTGCCAGCAGTTTAAGGGCCCGGGGCTATGGCTACACCTTC. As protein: CASSLRARGYGYTF.

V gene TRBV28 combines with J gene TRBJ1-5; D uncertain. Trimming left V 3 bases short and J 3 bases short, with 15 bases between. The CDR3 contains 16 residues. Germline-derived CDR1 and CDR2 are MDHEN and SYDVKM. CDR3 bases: TGTGCCAGCAGTTTTTTGTTTACGGGGATCAATCAGCCCCAGCATTTT. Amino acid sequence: CASSFLFTGINQPQHF.

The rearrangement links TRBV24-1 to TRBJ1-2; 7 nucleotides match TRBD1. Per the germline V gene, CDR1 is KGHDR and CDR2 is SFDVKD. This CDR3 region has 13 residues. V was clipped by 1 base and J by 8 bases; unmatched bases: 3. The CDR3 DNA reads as TGTGCCACCAGTGATTTCACAGGGGCGGGCTACACCTTC. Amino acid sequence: CATSDFTGAGYTF.

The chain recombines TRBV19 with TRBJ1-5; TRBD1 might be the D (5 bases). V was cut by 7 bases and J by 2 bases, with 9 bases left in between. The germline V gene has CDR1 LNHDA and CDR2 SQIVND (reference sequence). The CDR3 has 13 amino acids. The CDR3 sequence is CASIGQRNQPQHF. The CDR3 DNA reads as TGTGCCAGTATTGGACAACGCAATCAGCCCCAGCATTTT.

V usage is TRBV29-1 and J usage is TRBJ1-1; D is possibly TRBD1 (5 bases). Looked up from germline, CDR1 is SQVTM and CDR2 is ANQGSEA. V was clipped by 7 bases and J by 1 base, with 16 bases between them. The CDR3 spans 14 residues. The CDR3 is CSASPRGTNTEAFF. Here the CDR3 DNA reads TGCAGCGCCTCTCCCCGGGGCACGAACACTGAAGCTTTCTTT.

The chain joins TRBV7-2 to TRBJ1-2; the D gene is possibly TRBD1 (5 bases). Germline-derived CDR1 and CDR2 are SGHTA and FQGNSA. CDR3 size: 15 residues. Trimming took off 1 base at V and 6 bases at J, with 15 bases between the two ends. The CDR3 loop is CASSLGFGALDGYTF. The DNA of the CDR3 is TGTGCCAGCAGCTTAGGGTTCGGGGCGTTGGATGGCTACACCTTC.

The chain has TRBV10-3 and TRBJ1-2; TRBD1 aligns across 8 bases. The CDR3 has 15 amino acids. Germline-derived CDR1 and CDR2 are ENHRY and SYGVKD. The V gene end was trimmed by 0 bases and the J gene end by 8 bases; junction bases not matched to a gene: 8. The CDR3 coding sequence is TGTGCCATCAGTGAGTCGGTCAGGGGGCAAGGCGGCTACACCTTC. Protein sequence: CAISESVRGQGGYTF.

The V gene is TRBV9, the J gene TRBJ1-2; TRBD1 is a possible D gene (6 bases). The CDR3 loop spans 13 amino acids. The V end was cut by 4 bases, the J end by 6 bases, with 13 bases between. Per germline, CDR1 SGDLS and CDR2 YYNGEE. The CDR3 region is CASSWQGQHGYTF. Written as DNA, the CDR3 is TGTGCCAGCAGCTGGCAGGGGCAGCATGGCTACACCTTC.

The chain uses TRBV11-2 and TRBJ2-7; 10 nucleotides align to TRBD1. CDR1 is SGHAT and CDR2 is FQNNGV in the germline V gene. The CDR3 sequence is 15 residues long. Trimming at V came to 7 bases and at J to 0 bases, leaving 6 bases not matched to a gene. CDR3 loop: CASTMTGGFSYEQYF. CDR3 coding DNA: TGTGCCAGCACCATGACAGGGGGCTTCTCCTACGAGCAGTACTTC.

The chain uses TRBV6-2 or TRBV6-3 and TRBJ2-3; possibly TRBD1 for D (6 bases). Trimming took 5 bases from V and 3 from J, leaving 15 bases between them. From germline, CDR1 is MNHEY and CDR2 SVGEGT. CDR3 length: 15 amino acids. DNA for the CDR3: TGTGCCAGCAGTAGCCGTACAGGGTGGACAGATACGCAGTATTTT. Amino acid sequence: CASSSRTGWTDTQYF.

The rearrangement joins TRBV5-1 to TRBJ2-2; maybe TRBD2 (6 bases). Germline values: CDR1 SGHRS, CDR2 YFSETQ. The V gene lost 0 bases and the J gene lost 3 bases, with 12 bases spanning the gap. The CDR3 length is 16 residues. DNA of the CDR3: TGCGCCAGCAGCTTGGGGGCAGGGAGGTACACCGGGGAGCTGTTTTTT. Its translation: CASSLGAGRYTGELFF.

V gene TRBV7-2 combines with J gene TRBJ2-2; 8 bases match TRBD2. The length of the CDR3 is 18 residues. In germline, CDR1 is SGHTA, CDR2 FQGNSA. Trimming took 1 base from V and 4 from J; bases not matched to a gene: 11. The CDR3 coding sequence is TGTGCCAGCAGCTTAGATCAGAGCGGGAGCGGCAGCACCGGGGAGCTGTTTTTT. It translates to CASSLDQSGSGSTGELFF.

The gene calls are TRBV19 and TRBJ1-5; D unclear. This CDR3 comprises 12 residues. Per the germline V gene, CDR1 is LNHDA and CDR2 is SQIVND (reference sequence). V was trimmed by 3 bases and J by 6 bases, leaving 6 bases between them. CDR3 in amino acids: CASSMPRQPQHF. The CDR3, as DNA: TGTGCCAGTAGTATGCCTCGTCAGCCCCAGCATTTT.

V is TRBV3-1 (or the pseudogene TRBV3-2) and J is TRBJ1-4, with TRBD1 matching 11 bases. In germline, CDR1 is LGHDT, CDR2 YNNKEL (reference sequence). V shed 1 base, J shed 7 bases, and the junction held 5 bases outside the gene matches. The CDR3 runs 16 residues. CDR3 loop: CASSQAGTGGGEKLFF. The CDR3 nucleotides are TGTGCCAGCAGCCAAGCCGGGACAGGGGGGGGTGAAAAACTGTTTTTT.